This T cell receptor (beta chain) originates from a study of blood T cells in healthy people across ages. This clonotype was recorded many times. What it binds is not known. General observations from the study: The study could not conclusively compare naive and antigen-experienced cells, given its unsorted PBMCs. TCR beta diversity, measured per million T cells, fell in a roughly linear way with age.

The CDR3 extends over 16 amino acids. Germline V CDR1 and CDR2: DFQATT, SNEGSKA (reference sequence). For the second PCR, which ran for about 7 to 12 cycles, a sample-barcoded 5' primer and a J-beta primer mix were used. TCRdb fed the 5' RACE reads into MiXCR, producing one record per CDR3 protein. In the table there are around 1.5 million distinct CDR3 sequences, about 31% of which are singletons. The rearrangement joins TRBV20-1 to TRBJ2-7, with TRBD1 as a possible D gene (6 bases). The TCR originated in a woman in her twenties or thirties in good health. Sequencing was carried out using blood. The CDR3 DNA sequence: TGCAGCGCCGCCCCCAGGGGACGAGTAATGCTCTACGAGCAGTACTTC. This codes for CSAAPRGRVMLYEQYF.